The table lists the clone carrying this TCR beta chain with many counts. CD25-based Treg depletion was applied to purified naive CD4+ T cells. Germline V gene lookup returns CDR1 DFQATT and CDR2 SNEGSKA (reference sequence). CDR3 length: 16 amino acids. Unmatched junction bases numbered 10, after V lost 4 bases and J lost 7 bases. TCRdb independently ran MiXCR on the 5' RACE reads; one entry per CDR3 protein. The data contain about 23,000 distinct CDR3 sequences, 30% of them singletons. The gene calls are TRBV20-1 and TRBJ2-3; 14 bases are shared with TRBD2. Sequencing was performed on tumor-infiltrating naive CD4+ T cells sorted from the breast tumor. As for subset: naive CD4+ T cells, CD4+CD45RA+CD25-. The sequence derives from a female donor with breast cancer. Written as DNA, the CDR3 is TGCAGTGCTACCCCGACTAGCGGGAGGGCCTTTAATACGCAGTATTTT. As protein: CSATPTSGRAFNTQYF.